The clone carrying this TCR beta chain was seen only a few times. Sorting used thawed, overnight-rested PBMC stained with anti-CD3, a viability dye and GMM-loaded CD1B tetramer. CD1B tetramers were loaded with Rhodococcus equi-derived C32 glucose monomycolate. This table comes from immunoSEQ multiplex PCR, and its TCRdb copy is limited to in-frame clones, with some not included. The table includes 50,000 or so clones, nearly 90% detected once. CDR3 length equals 12 residues. CDR1 and CDR2 (germline): MNHEY, SMNVEV (reference sequence). V lost 4 bases to trimming and J lost 4 bases, with 7 bases between them. The sample originates from a study of T cells in tuberculosis.

Sequencing used CD1b-GMM tetramer-negative cells sorted from PBMCs. The sequence was collected from an adult woman with latent tuberculosis. The gene calls are TRBV27 and TRBJ2-5; maybe TRBD1 (5 bases). This chain's CDR3 is CASSSGLETQYF. CDR3 sequence (DNA): TGTGCCAGCAGTTCAGGGTTAGAGACCCAGTACTTC.